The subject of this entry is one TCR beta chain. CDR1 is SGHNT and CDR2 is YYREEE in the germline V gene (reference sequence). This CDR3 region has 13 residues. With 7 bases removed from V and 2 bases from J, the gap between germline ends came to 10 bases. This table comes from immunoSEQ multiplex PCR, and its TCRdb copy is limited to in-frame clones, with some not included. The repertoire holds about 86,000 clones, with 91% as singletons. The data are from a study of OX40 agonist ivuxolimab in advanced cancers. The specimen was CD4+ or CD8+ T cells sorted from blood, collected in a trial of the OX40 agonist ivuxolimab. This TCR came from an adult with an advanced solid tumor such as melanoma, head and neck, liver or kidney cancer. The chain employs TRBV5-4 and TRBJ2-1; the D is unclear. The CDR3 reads CASANWAYNEQFF. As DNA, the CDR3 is TGTGCCAGCGCTAACTGGGCCTACAATGAGCAGTTCTTC.